These T cell receptor beta chains were read from a single sample in a study of blood T cell repertoires in COVID-19. TCRdb's copy holds only in-frame clones and misses some; the assay was immunoSEQ multiplex PCR. The sample carries approximately 200,000 clones, approximately 81% recorded once. The sample consisted of PBMCs or T cells enriched from blood (not recorded which). The receptors stem from a middle-aged man who had recovered from COVID-19. Both conserved end residues are part of each CDR3. Fields, in order: D gene, J gene, CDR3 length, V gene, clone size, CDR3 DNA, CDR3 protein. The D gene is left open where the match is weak. Part of the rows lack a size; the others show once, few, many or a class for expanded clones.

d_gene: -; j_gene: TRBJ2-7; len: 12; v_gene: TRBV15; abundance: few; CDR3nt: TGTGCCACCAGCAGAGATTTCAACGAGCAGTACTTC; CDR3aa: CATSRDFNEQYF
d_gene: TRBD2; j_gene: TRBJ2-3; len: 14; v_gene: TRBV9; abundance: -; CDR3nt: TGTGCCAGCAGCGGCGGGACTACCGGAGATACGCAGTATTTT; CDR3aa: CASSGGTTGDTQYF
d_gene: TRBD1; j_gene: TRBJ2-7; len: 16; v_gene: TRBV5-1; abundance: few; CDR3nt: TGCGCCAGCAGCCACGACCGGGACAGGGAATCCTACGAGCAGTACTTC; CDR3aa: CASSHDRDRESYEQYF
d_gene: -; j_gene: TRBJ1-3; len: 13; v_gene: TRBV11-3; abundance: -; CDR3nt: TGTGCCAGCAGCCCTTTCTCTGGAAACACCATATATTTT; CDR3aa: CASSPFSGNTIYF
d_gene: TRBD1; j_gene: TRBJ2-2; len: 15; v_gene: TRBV11-3; abundance: few; CDR3nt: TGTGCCAGCAGCTCGGGACAGGGTGTCACCGGGGAGCTGTTTTTT; CDR3aa: CASSSGQGVTGELFF
d_gene: TRBD1; j_gene: TRBJ2-1; len: 14; v_gene: TRBV7-9; abundance: -; CDR3nt: TGTGCCAGCAGCTTAGAGGGACAGGGAGAAGAGCAGTTCTTC; CDR3aa: CASSLEGQGEEQFF
d_gene: -; j_gene: TRBJ1-2; len: 16; v_gene: TRBV5-8; abundance: -; CDR3nt: TGTGCCAGCAGCTCGCTGCAACAGGGTTCGGTCTATGGCTACACCTTC; CDR3aa: CASSSLQQGSVYGYTF
d_gene: TRBD2; j_gene: TRBJ2-1; len: 17; v_gene: TRBV7-8; abundance: -; CDR3nt: TGTGCCAGCAGCCCCAGACTAGCGGGAGTCTCCTACAATGAGCAGTTCTTC; CDR3aa: CASSPRLAGVSYNEQFF
d_gene: -; j_gene: TRBJ1-2; len: 15; v_gene: TRBV4-1; abundance: -; CDR3nt: TGCGCCAGCAGCCAAGATCGGGGCAGGGGCTATGGCTACACCTTC; CDR3aa: CASSQDRGRGYGYTF
d_gene: TRBD1; j_gene: TRBJ1-5; len: 16; v_gene: TRBV10-3; abundance: -; CDR3nt: TGTGCCATCAGTGAGCTCTGGGACAGCCAGAATCAGCCCCAGCATTTT; CDR3aa: CAISELWDSQNQPQHF